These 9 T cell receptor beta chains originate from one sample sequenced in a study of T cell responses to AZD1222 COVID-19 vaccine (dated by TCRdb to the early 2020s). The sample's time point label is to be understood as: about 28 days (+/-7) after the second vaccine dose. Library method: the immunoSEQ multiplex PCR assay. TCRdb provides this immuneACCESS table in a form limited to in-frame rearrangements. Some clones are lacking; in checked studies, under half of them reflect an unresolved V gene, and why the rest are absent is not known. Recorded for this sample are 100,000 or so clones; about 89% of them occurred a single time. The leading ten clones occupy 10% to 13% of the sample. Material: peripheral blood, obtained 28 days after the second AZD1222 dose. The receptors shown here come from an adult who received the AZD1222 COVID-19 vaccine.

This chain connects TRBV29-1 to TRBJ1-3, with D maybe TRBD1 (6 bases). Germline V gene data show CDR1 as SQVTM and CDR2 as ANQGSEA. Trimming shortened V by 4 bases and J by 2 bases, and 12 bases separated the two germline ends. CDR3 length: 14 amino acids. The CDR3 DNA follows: TGCAGCGTTGCGAAAGGACAGACTGGAAACACCATATATTTT. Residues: CSVAKGQTGNTIYF.

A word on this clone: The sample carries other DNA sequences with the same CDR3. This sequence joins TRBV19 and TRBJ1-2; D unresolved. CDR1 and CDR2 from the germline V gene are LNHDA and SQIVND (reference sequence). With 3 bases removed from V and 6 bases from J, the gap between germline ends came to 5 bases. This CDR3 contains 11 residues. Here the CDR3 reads CASSIGHGYTF. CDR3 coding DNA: TGTGCCAGTAGTATCGGTCATGGCTACACCTTC.

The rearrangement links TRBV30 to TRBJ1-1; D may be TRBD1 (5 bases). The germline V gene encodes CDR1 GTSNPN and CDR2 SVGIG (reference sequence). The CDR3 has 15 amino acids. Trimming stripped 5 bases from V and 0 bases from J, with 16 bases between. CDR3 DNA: TGTGCCTGGCAACCGCCGGGACGGATGAACACTGAAGCTTTCTTT. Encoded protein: CAWQPPGRMNTEAFF.

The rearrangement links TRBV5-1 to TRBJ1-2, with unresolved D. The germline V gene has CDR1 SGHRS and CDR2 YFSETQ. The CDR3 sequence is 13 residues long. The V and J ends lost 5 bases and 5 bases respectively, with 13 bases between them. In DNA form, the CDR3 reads TGCGCCAGCAGAGTGGAGGGTGGGTATGGCTACACCTTC. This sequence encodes CASRVEGGYGYTF. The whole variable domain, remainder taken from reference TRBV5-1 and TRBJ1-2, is KAGVTQTPRYLIKTRGQQVTLSCSPISGHRSVSWYQQTPGQGLQFLFEYFSETQRNKGNFPGRFSGRQFSNSRSEMNVSTLELGDSALYLCASRVEGGYGYTFGSGTRLTVV.

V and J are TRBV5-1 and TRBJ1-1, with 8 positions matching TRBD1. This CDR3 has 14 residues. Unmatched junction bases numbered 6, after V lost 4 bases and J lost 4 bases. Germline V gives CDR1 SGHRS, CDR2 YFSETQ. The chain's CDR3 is CASSRGTGATEAFF. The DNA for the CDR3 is TGCGCCAGCAGCCGAGGGACAGGAGCCACTGAAGCTTTCTTT.

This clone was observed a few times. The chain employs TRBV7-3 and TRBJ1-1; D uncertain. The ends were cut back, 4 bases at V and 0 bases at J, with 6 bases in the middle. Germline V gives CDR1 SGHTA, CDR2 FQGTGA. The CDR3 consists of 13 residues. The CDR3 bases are TGTGCCAGCAGCTCCCAGATGAACACTGAAGCTTTCTTT. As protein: CASSSQMNTEAFF. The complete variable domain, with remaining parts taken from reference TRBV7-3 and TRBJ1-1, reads GAGVSQTPSNKVTEKGKYVELRCDPISGHTALYWYRQSLGQGPEFLIYFQGTGAADDSGLPNDRFFAVRPEGSVSTLKIQRTERGDSAVYLCASSSQMNTEAFFGQGTRLTVV.

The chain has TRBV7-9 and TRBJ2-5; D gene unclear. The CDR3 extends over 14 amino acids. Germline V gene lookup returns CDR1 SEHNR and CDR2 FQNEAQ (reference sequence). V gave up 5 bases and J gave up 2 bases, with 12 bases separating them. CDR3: CASSTSRGQETQYF. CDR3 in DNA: TGTGCCAGCAGCACCTCAAGAGGACAAGAGACCCAGTACTTC.

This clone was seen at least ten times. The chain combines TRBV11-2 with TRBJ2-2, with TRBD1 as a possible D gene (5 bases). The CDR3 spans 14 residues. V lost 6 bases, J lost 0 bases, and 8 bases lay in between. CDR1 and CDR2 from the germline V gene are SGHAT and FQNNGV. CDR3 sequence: CASRGLSNTGELFF. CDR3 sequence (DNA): TGTGCCAGCAGGGGGCTTTCGAACACCGGGGAGCTGTTTTTT.

CDR3 residues: CASSLALAPTYEQYF. DNA for the CDR3: TGTGCCAGCAGTTTAGCCCTAGCGCCCACCTACGAGCAGTACTTC. This chain joins TRBV28 and TRBJ2-7; the D gene is possibly TRBD2 (6 bases). This CDR3 region has 15 residues. CDR1 and CDR2 from the germline V gene are MDHEN and SYDVKM. V lost 2 bases and J lost 2, with 13 bases in between.